This is a list of T cell receptor beta chains from one sample in a study of shared clonotypes between healthy human individuals. Method: immunoSEQ multiplex PCR; TCRdb's copy keeps in-frame clones and lacks some. In the table there are under 1,100,000 clones, around 78% of which are singletons. Sequencing input: memory CD4+ T cells from PBMCs. These receptors came from a man between 18 and 35 years old in good health. Some clones in this sample may be carry-over from other donors' samples. Both conserved end residues are part of each CDR3. Fields, in order: J gene, D gene, clone size, CDR3 length, V gene, CDR3 DNA, CDR3 protein. The D gene is left open where the match is weak. Rows give clone size only sometimes, using once, few, many, or a class for an expanded clone.

TRBJ2-5	.	.	14	TRBV5-1	TGCGCCAGCAGCTTGGTGGGGGTAGGGGAGACCCAGTACTTC	CASSLVGVGETQYF
TRBJ2-1	TRBD2	.	17	TRBV18	TGTGCCAGCTCACCACCGGCTAGCGGGAGAGGCTACAATGAGCAGTTCTTC	CASSPPASGRGYNEQFF
TRBJ1-3	.	.	15	TRBV2	TGTGCCAGCAGTACAAATCCTTTATCTGGAAACACCATATATTTT	CASSTNPLSGNTIYF
TRBJ1-3	.	.	17	TRBV28	TGTGCCAGCACATCCGGAGGGAGTGCCAGCTCTGGAAACACCATATATTTT	CASTSGGSASSGNTIYF
TRBJ2-1	.	.	14	TRBV9	TGTGCCAGCAGCTCAACGACTAGTCAGAATGAGCAGTTCTTC	CASSSTTSQNEQFF
TRBJ2-2	.	many	15	TRBV25-1	TGTGCCAGGGCCCACCTCTACTCCTACACCGGGGAGCTGTTTTTT	CARAHLYSYTGELFF
TRBJ2-2	.	.	16	TRBV5-4	TGTGCCAGCAGCTCCCGCGCCACCCGGAACACCGGGGAGCTGTTTTTT	CASSSRATRNTGELFF
TRBJ2-5	.	.	13	TRBV19	TGTGCCAGTAGTCCCTCCGGGGGCCCAACCCAGTACTTC	CASSPSGGPTQYF
TRBJ2-3	.	.	11	TRBV10-3	TGTGCCATCGGCAATACAGATACGCAGTATTTT	CAIGNTDTQYF
TRBJ1-4	TRBD1	.	15	TRBV5-4	TGTGCCAGCAGCTTGGGGACAGGGACTAATGAAAAACTGTTTTTT	CASSLGTGTNEKLFF
TRBJ2-5	TRBD2	.	15	TRBV2	TGTGCCAGCAGGGTAGAGGGAGGGATTCAAGAGACCCAGTACTTC	CASRVEGGIQETQYF
TRBJ1-5	.	.	15	TRBV27	TGTGCCAGCAGGAAAAGACAGGATAGCAATCAGCCCCAGCATTTT	CASRKRQDSNQPQHF
TRBJ2-2	TRBD1	.	16	TRBV7-3	TGTGCCAGCAGCAAACAGGGGCCGTCGAACACCGGGGAGCTGTTTTTT	CASSKQGPSNTGELFF
TRBJ2-1	TRBD2	.	14	TRBV5-1	TGCGCCAGCAGCGGGCTAGCGGGTGGGAATGAGCAGTTCTTC	CASSGLAGGNEQFF
TRBJ2-1	TRBD2	.	17	TRBV4-2	TGTGCCAGCAGCCAACTATTAGCGGGAGGGCCGGGGAATGAGCAGTTCTTC	CASSQLLAGGPGNEQFF
TRBJ2-3	.	.	15	TRBV7-2	TGTGCCAGCAGCTTACTCCTTTCCTACACAGATACGCAGTATTTT	CASSLLLSYTDTQYF
TRBJ2-7	.	few	14	TRBV7-9	TGTGCCAGCAGCTCGAGGACTATGACCTACGAGCAGTACTTC	CASSSRTMTYEQYF
TRBJ2-3	TRBD2	few	16	TRBV9	TGTGCCAGCAGCGTAGGGGTAGCGGGAGTGGCAAATACGCAGTATTTT	CASSVGVAGVANTQYF
TRBJ2-7	.	.	12	TRBV28	TGTGCCAGCAGACTTCCGGGATACGAGCAGTACTTC	CASRLPGYEQYF
TRBJ1-2	.	.	12	TRBV2	TGTGCCAGCAGTGAGCGAGGCTATGGCTACACCTTC	CASSERGYGYTF